The 23 T cell receptor beta chains below were found in one sample sequenced in a study of identical twins. TCRdb reprocessed the 5' RACE reads with MiXCR, giving one entry per CDR3 protein. This repertoire shows fewer than 350,000 distinct CDR3 sequences, 6.5% to 9.5% found once; its top ten account for around 2.1%. The same specimen was also included in a second study, on yellow fever vaccine responses in identical twins.

The specimen was memory (CD45RO+) T cells sorted from blood. The receptors stem from a woman aged 18 to 35 in good health.

In its sample, this clonotype was seen many times. The chain uses TRBV5-1 and TRBJ1-6, with D possibly being TRBD1 (6 bases). Germline CDR1 SGHRS, CDR2 YFSETQ. The CDR3 is made up of 15 amino acids. The V gene lost 1 base and the J gene lost 9 bases, with 14 bases spanning the gap. The CDR3 DNA reads TGCGCCAGCAGCTTGTCCGGGGACAAGGGTTCACCCCTCCACTTT. As protein: CASSLSGDKGSPLHF.

This clonotype was observed at least ten times. The chain uses TRBV7-8 and TRBJ2-5; D uncertain. Trimming took 3 bases from V and 3 from J, leaving 14 bases between them. CDR1 SGHVS and CDR2 FQNEAQ come from the germline V gene. The CDR3 runs to 15 residues. The CDR3 DNA sequence: TGTGCCAGCAGCTTCGACTTTCAGGAAAAAGAGACCCAGTACTTC. It yields the protein CASSFDFQEKETQYF.

This clonotype was picked up a small number of times. This chain joins TRBV10-2 and TRBJ2-7, with D uncertain. The ends were cut back, 6 bases at V and 7 bases at J, with 13 bases in the middle. Germline V gene lookup returns CDR1 WSHSY and CDR2 SAAADI. CDR3 length: 12 residues. This chain's CDR3 is CASSTEHGEQYV. DNA of the CDR3: TGCGCCAGCAGCACTGAACACGGGGAGCAGTACGTC.

The chain joins TRBV20-1 to TRBJ2-1; weak D call: TRBD2 (6 bases). The CDR3 has 11 residues. V was pared by 2 bases and J by 10 bases, with 9 bases between. The germline CDR1 and CDR2 sequences are DFQATT and SNEGSKA (reference sequence). The CDR3 reads CSARWRDEQFF. CDR3 DNA sequence: TGCAGTGCTAGATGGCGGGACGAGCAGTTCTTC.

This clonotype has just a few counts. The chain combines TRBV25-1 with TRBJ2-1, with D possibly being TRBD2 (6 bases). With 3 bases removed from V and 6 bases from J, the gap between germline ends came to 18 bases. The CDR3 runs 16 residues. Germline CDR1 MGHDK, CDR2 SYGVNS. CDR3 coding DNA: TGTGCCAGCAGTGATCCCACTCTCGGACTATTCAATGAGCAGTTCTTC. Its protein is CASSDPTLGLFNEQFF.

The chain is built from TRBV4-2 and TRBJ1-3; D perhaps matches TRBD1 (5 bases). Trimming pared 0 bases from V and 1 base from J, leaving 13 bases between. Germline V gene data show CDR1 as LGHNA and CDR2 as YNFKEQ. This CDR3 comprises 17 residues. DNA of the CDR3: TGTGCCAGCAGCCAAGATACGGTCCGGGGGTCTGGAAACACCATATATTTT. It translates to CASSQDTVRGSGNTIYF.

In nucleotides, the CDR3 is TGCAGTGCTAGAGGGGGACTAGCGGGAGACTCCACGGAGACCCAGTACTTC. Its translation: CSARGGLAGDSTETQYF. The chain has TRBV20-1 and TRBJ2-5; 14 bases map to TRBD2. The CDR3 contains 17 residues. J gave up 5 bases and V 1 base, and 9 bases lay outside the gene matches. Germline assignment: CDR1 DFQATT and CDR2 SNEGSKA (reference sequence).

This clonotype was seen a few times. The gene calls are TRBV10-3 and TRBJ2-5, with D tentatively TRBD1 (6 bases). Per germline, CDR1 ENHRY and CDR2 SYGVKD. CDR3 length: 17 amino acids. Trimming took off 4 bases at V and 4 bases at J, with 22 bases between the two ends. The CDR3 sequence: CAISGRSTGKVGETQYF. The CDR3 nucleotides are TGTGCCATCAGTGGAAGGAGCACAGGGAAAGTCGGAGAGACCCAGTACTTC.

In its sample, this clonotype was seen many times. The chain couples TRBV11-2 to TRBJ2-3, with TRBD2 matching over 12 bases. The V gene end was trimmed by 9 bases and the J gene end by 6 bases; junction bases not matched to a gene: 13. The CDR3 totals 16 residues. Germline CDR1 is SGHAT and CDR2 is FQNNGV. Here the CDR3 reads CASSLRLAGVADTQYF. The CDR3 DNA reads TGTGCCAGTAGTTTGAGACTAGCGGGAGTAGCGGATACGCAGTATTTT.

This sequence joins TRBV4-2 and TRBJ1-1, with TRBD1 as a possible D gene (5 bases). The CDR3 length is 14 residues. In germline, CDR1 is LGHNA, CDR2 YNFKEQ. The V end lost 6 bases, the J end lost 1 base, and 12 bases lay between the germline ends. DNA for the CDR3: TGTGCCAGCAGAGGGGACTACGCGAACACTGAAGCTTTCTTT. It translates to CASRGDYANTEAFF.

This rearrangement joins TRBV5-1 to TRBJ2-7; 10 bases align to TRBD2. The germline gives CDR1 SGHRS, CDR2 YFSETQ. This CDR3 region has 15 residues. Trimming took 5 bases from V and 1 from J; bases not matched to a gene: 6. Here the CDR3 reads CASRSGLADSYEQYF. CDR3 bases: TGCGCCAGCAGGTCTGGACTAGCGGATTCCTACGAGCAGTACTTC.

This clonotype appeared many times. The chain carries TRBV24-1 and TRBJ1-2, with 8 bases lining up with TRBD1. The germline CDR1 and CDR2 sequences are KGHDR and SFDVKD. V was pared by 4 bases and J by 8 bases, with 8 bases of the junction left unmatched. The CDR3 is 14 residues long. Here the CDR3 reads CATSDPGTGEGYTF. The CDR3 DNA sequence: TGTGCCACCAGTGACCCGGGGACAGGAGAAGGCTACACCTTC.

The gene calls are TRBV27 and TRBJ2-2, with D unclear. This CDR3 has 17 residues. Germline V CDR1 and CDR2: MNHEY, SMNVEV (reference sequence). Between the trimmed V and J ends, which lost 7 bases and 2 bases, there was a span of 20 bases. The CDR3 spells CASNSRFRLGNTGELFF. DNA for the CDR3: TGTGCCAGCAATTCAAGGTTCAGGTTAGGTAACACCGGGGAGCTGTTTTTT.

J is TRBJ2-1 and V is TRBV9; possibly TRBD1 or TRBD2 for D (5 bases each). The CDR3 has 17 residues. V lost 0 bases to trimming and J lost 9 bases, with 22 bases between them. CDR1 is SGDLS and CDR2 is YYNGEE in the germline V gene. The CDR3 region is CASSVEGQRGVYGEQFF. Written as DNA, the CDR3 is TGTGCCAGCAGCGTAGAGGGGCAGAGGGGTGTTTATGGTGAGCAGTTCTTC.

The rearrangement links TRBV11-2 to TRBJ2-7; TRBD2 matches at 13 bases. This CDR3 is built from 16 residues. The germline gives CDR1 SGHAT, CDR2 FQNNGV. With 4 bases clipped from V and 0 bases from J, the junction kept 3 bases outside the gene matches. CDR3 residues: CASSSGTSGVSYEQYF. The DNA of the CDR3 is TGTGCCAGCAGCTCAGGGACTAGCGGGGTCTCCTACGAGCAGTACTTC.

V and J are TRBV6-5 and TRBJ2-3; TRBD1 might be the D (6 bases). Germline V gene sequence: CDR1 MNHEY, CDR2 SVGAGI. The CDR3 totals 15 residues. Deletions cut 1 base from V and 4 bases from J, with 12 bases between. The CDR3, as DNA: TGTGCCAGCAGTTACTATGGGACATCCTCAGATACGCAGTATTTT. Amino acid sequence: CASSYYGTSSDTQYF.

There are a few counts of this clonotype. The chain has TRBV6-1 and TRBJ2-3; the D gene is possibly TRBD1 (6 bases). The CDR3 loop spans 13 amino acids. Germline CDR1 and CDR2: MNHNS and SASEGT. V was cut by 4 bases and J by 7 bases, with 12 bases left in between. The CDR3 sequence is CASSASQGHTQYF. CDR3 nucleotides: TGTGCCAGCAGTGCATCACAGGGCCATACGCAGTATTTT.

This clonotype was recorded many times. The rearrangement uses TRBV3-1 and TRBJ2-1; perhaps D is TRBD1 or TRBD2 (5 bases each). This CDR3 is 13 amino acids long. Trimming shortened V by 6 bases and J by 0 bases, and 6 bases separated the two germline ends. Germline assignment: CDR1 LGHDT and CDR2 YNNKEL (reference sequence). In DNA form, the CDR3 reads TGTGCCAGCAGGAGGGGCTCCTACAATGAGCAGTTCTTC. Translated, it gives CASRRGSYNEQFF.

This clonotype was detected only a few times. The chain recombines TRBV20-1 with TRBJ2-3; weak D call: TRBD2 (6 bases). The germline CDR1 and CDR2 sequences are DFQATT and SNEGSKA (reference sequence). The CDR3 is 14 amino acids. The V end lost 3 bases, the J end lost 2 bases, and 12 bases lay between the germline ends. The CDR3 region is CSARWDWSTDTQYF. DNA of the CDR3: TGCAGTGCTAGGTGGGACTGGTCCACAGATACGCAGTATTTT.

The table lists this clonotype with a few counts. The V and J genes are TRBV10-3 and TRBJ2-3, with D possibly matching TRBD2 (6 bases). The CDR3 totals 13 residues. Deletions cut 7 bases from V and 6 bases from J, with 14 bases between. From germline, CDR1 is ENHRY and CDR2 SYGVKD. The CDR3 protein is CAIKSGGVDTQYF. CDR3 DNA: TGTGCCATCAAGAGCGGAGGGGTTGATACGCAGTATTTT.

The chain links TRBV7-9 to TRBJ1-1; 8 bases agree with TRBD1. CDR1 and CDR2 (germline): SEHNR, FQNEAQ (reference sequence). The CDR3 totals 15 residues. V shed 3 bases and J 6 bases; nucleotides not matched to a gene: 9. The CDR3 spells CASSLGLQGVSEAFF. Here the CDR3 DNA reads TGTGCCAGCAGCTTGGGGCTACAGGGGGTGTCTGAAGCTTTCTTT.

The chain joins TRBV6-1 to TRBJ2-7; no firm D call. In germline, CDR1 is MNHNS, CDR2 SASEGT. V was pared by 3 bases and J by 2 bases, with 14 bases between. The CDR3 contains 15 residues. The CDR3 region has the DNA TGTGCCAGCAGTGAGTTTTCAGGCCTTACCTACGAGCAGTACTTC. It encodes CASSEFSGLTYEQYF.

The chain joins TRBV4-1 to TRBJ1-3, with D perhaps matching TRBD1 (5 bases). Trimming removed 5 bases at V and 0 bases at J, with 17 bases between. Germline V CDR1 and CDR2: MGHRA, YSYEKL. The CDR3 length is 17 residues. In DNA, the CDR3 is TGCGCCAGCAGCGATACGACGGGGGTGCGCTCTGGAAACACCATATATTTT. Translated: CASSDTTGVRSGNTIYF.